The T cell receptor (beta chain) described here comes from a study of T cell repertoires in aging, cancer and after chemotherapy. Multiplex touch-down PCR with TRB-A/B primers amplified rearranged V-D-J TRB sequences. TCRdb passed the multiplex PCR reads through MiXCR, listing each CDR3 protein once. The sample yields around 10,000 distinct CDR3 sequences, under 40% seen once. The template was genomic DNA from peripheral blood, not RNA. Trimming took off 1 base at V and 1 base at J, with 4 bases between the two ends. CDR3 length: 13 amino acids. The rearrangement uses TRBV12-3 or TRBV12-4 and TRBJ1-1; D gene ambiguous. This sequence was found in a human donor in good health. Sequencing was done on a sample of blood. Here the CDR3 reads CASSLGPNTEAFF. Written as DNA, the CDR3 is TGTGCCAGCAGTTTAGGTCCGAACACTGAAGCTTTCTTT.